Below are 29 T cell receptor beta chains sequenced from a single sample in a study of CD8+ T cells in alopecia areata. Extracted from the samples, RNA was reverse transcribed into cDNA to serve as the sequencing template. Using immunoSEQ multiplex PCR, the repertoire was profiled, and TCRdb retains in-frame clones only, with some absent. The sample records roughly 250,000 clones, 50% to 75% being singletons. The treatment: oral pan-JAK inhibitor, 5-10 mg twice daily. The specimen was CD4+ T cells sorted from blood, collected around week 54, from a patient treated with tofacitinib. These receptors all stem from a human donor with alopecia areata.

This clone has a count of ten or more. The rearrangement uses TRBV2 and TRBJ1-4; D gene uncertain. V lost 6 bases to trimming and J lost 4 bases, with 12 bases between them. The germline V gene has CDR1 SNHLY and CDR2 FYNNEI. The length of the CDR3 is 14 residues. Here the CDR3 reads CASRRNGVNEKLFF. In DNA form, the CDR3 reads TGTGCCAGCAGGAGGAACGGGGTTAATGAAAAACTGTTTTTT.

This chain uses TRBV5-1 with TRBJ2-1; D unresolved. The ends were cut back, 0 bases at V and 8 bases at J, with 12 bases in the middle. Germline loops: CDR1 SGHRS, CDR2 YFSETQ. This CDR3 contains 14 residues. The CDR3 region has the DNA TGCGCCAGCAGCTTGGGGGGTGGAAAGGATGAGCAGTTCTTC. Translation: CASSLGGGKDEQFF.

This clone was counted once. CDR3 DNA: TGTGCCAGCAGCGCCACGGACAGGGCGGCAGATACGCAGTATTTT. This gives the protein CASSATDRAADTQYF. The chain combines TRBV9 with TRBJ2-3, with 8 bases aligning to TRBD1. J lost 4 bases, V lost 3 bases, and 7 bases had no gene match. The length of the CDR3 is 15 residues. The V gene's germline CDR1 is SGDLS and CDR2 YYNGEE.

The V call is TRBV7-2, the J call TRBJ1-6, with D hard to call. The germline V and J ends were trimmed by 4 bases and 7 bases, with 8 bases remaining between them. Germline CDR1 and CDR2: SGHTA and FQGNSA. This CDR3 is 13 amino acids long. The DNA of the CDR3 is TGTGCCAGCAGCTCCGCGGGGAATTCACCCCTCCACTTT. It encodes CASSSAGNSPLHF.

The chain recombines TRBV7-9 with TRBJ2-5, with D possibly being TRBD1 (6 bases). Germline CDR1 and CDR2: SEHNR and FQNEAQ (reference sequence). Between the trimmed V and J ends, which lost 5 bases and 3 bases, there was a span of 16 bases. This CDR3 comprises 15 residues. The CDR3 spells CASSPIGRGKETQYF. CDR3 nucleotides: TGTGCCAGCAGCCCCATCGGCAGGGGAAAAGAGACCCAGTACTTC. The entire variable domain, with the rest obtained from reference TRBV7-9 and TRBJ2-5, is as follows: DTGVSQNPRHKITKRGQNVTFRCDPISEHNRLYWYRQTLGQGPEFLTYFQNEAQLEKSRLLSDRFSAERPKGSFSTLEIQRTEQGDSAMYLCASSPIGRGKETQYFGPGTRLLVL.

The J gene is TRBJ1-6, the V gene TRBV4-2, with D perhaps TRBD1 (5 bases). The germline V gene encodes CDR1 LGHNA and CDR2 YNFKEQ. The CDR3 runs to 16 residues. Deletions cut 0 bases from V and 4 bases from J, with 10 bases between. The CDR3 coding sequence is TGTGCCAGCAGCCAAGATCAGGGACCTTATAATTCACCCCTCCACTTT. Its translation: CASSQDQGPYNSPLHF.

V and J are TRBV5-1 and TRBJ2-2; no definite D call. V lost 0 bases and J lost 3, with 3 bases in between. Germline CDR1 and CDR2: SGHRS and YFSETQ. The CDR3 is 13 residues long. This CDR3 reads CASSLDYTGELFF. CDR3 DNA: TGCGCCAGCAGCTTGGACTACACCGGGGAGCTGTTTTTT.

This sequence joins TRBV4-3 and TRBJ1-6, with a possible D match to TRBD1 (5 bases). This CDR3 contains 16 residues. CDR1 is LGHNA and CDR2 is YSLEER in the germline V gene. V was clipped by 3 bases and J by 7 bases, with 16 bases between them. The CDR3 DNA follows: TGCGCCAGCAGCCAGCTTACCGGGACCCAGAATTCACCCCTCCACTTT. Translating gives CASSQLTGTQNSPLHF.

The chain links TRBV6-5 to TRBJ2-7, with D perhaps matching TRBD1 or TRBD2 (5 bases each). Germline V gene data show CDR1 as MNHEY and CDR2 as SVGAGI. The CDR3 covers 14 residues. The V end lost 8 bases, the J end lost 4 bases, and 18 bases lay between the germline ends. The CDR3 loop reads CASSGRGDGYEQYF. The CDR3 nucleotides read TGTGCCAGCTCCGGACGGGGCGATGGGTACGAGCAGTACTTC.

The sample holds a few counts of this clone. The V and J genes are TRBV30 and TRBJ1-1; TRBD1 aligns across 8 bases. Germline CDR1 and CDR2: GTSNPN and SVGIG (reference sequence). The CDR3 is 13 residues long. After removal of 3 bases from V and 4 bases from J, the junction contained 4 bases not matched to a gene. The CDR3 loop reads CAWRLTGATEAFF. The CDR3 DNA is TGTGCCTGGAGGCTGACAGGGGCCACTGAAGCTTTCTTT.

This clone was observed a handful of times. The V call is TRBV27, the J call TRBJ2-7; 8 nucleotides align to TRBD1. The ends lost 5 bases at V and 0 bases at J; junction bases unmatched: 9. This CDR3 has 16 amino acids. CDR1 and CDR2 (germline): MNHEY, SMNVEV (reference sequence). CDR3: CASSPRTGLSSYEQYF. In DNA, the CDR3 is TGTGCCAGCAGTCCCCGGACAGGGCTCAGCTCCTACGAGCAGTACTTC.

This clone was observed a handful of times. This chain uses TRBV18 with TRBJ2-5; no definite D call. With 3 bases removed from V and 5 bases from J, the gap between germline ends came to 10 bases. There are 13 residues in the CDR3. Per the germline V gene, CDR1 is KGHSH and CDR2 is LQKENI. CDR3 region: CASSPRESETQYF. The CDR3 coding sequence is TGTGCCAGCTCACCTCGAGAGTCGGAGACCCAGTACTTC.

This clone was observed a handful of times. The rearrangement links TRBV5-6 to TRBJ2-2; tentatively, D is TRBD2 (7 bases). Deletions cut 4 bases from V and 8 bases from J, with 18 bases between. Germline V gene data show CDR1 as SGHDT and CDR2 as YYEEEE. The CDR3 is 15 amino acids. CDR3 nucleotides: TGTGCCAGCAGCCCGGTAGGGGGGGCCTTTGGGGAGCTGTTTTTT. This gives the protein CASSPVGGAFGELFF.

The chain recombines TRBV29-1 with TRBJ1-4; 7 bases match TRBD1. Germline CDR1 and CDR2: SQVTM and ANQGSEA. This CDR3 spans 13 amino acids. After removal of 5 bases from V and 5 bases from J, the junction contained 5 bases not matched to a gene. DNA for the CDR3: TGCAGCGTTAACAGGGGACTCAATGAAAAACTGTTTTTT. Its translation is CSVNRGLNEKLFF. Using reference TRBV29-1 and TRBJ1-4 for the parts outside the CDR3, the full variable domain is SAVISQKPSRDICQRGTSLTIQCQVDSQVTMMFWYRQQPGQSLTLIATANQGSEATYESGFVIDKFPISRPNLTFSTLTVSNMSPEDSSIYLCSVNRGLNEKLFFGSGTQLSVL.

Notes on this clone: Other DNA sequences in the same sample also yield this CDR3. This chain links TRBV5-1 with TRBJ2-3; TRBD2 agrees at 8 bases. Germline values: CDR1 SGHRS, CDR2 YFSETQ. The V segment lost 2 bases and the J segment 1 base; nucleotides outside the gene matches: 0. This CDR3 comprises 14 residues. CDR3 nucleotide sequence: TGCGCCAGCAGCTTAGCGGGGGGCACAGATACGCAGTATTTT. Amino acids: CASSLAGGTDTQYF.

V gene TRBV5-4 combines with J gene TRBJ1-1; D remains ambiguous. The germline V gene encodes CDR1 SGHNT and CDR2 YYREEE (reference sequence). V lost 5 bases to trimming and J lost 4 bases, with 6 bases between them. CDR3 length: 11 residues. CDR3 DNA: TGTGCCAGCAGAGCGGGCACTGAAGCTTTCTTT. Translation: CASRAGTEAFF.

CDR3 coding DNA: TGTGCCAGCAGCCAAATCGGAAGGGTAGGCTATGGCTACACCTTC. Protein: CASSQIGRVGYGYTF. The chain joins TRBV4-2 to TRBJ1-2; D not resolved. Germline V CDR1 and CDR2: LGHNA, YNFKEQ. The CDR3 extends over 15 amino acids. V dropped 2 bases and J dropped 4 bases, with 14 bases sitting between them.

A single count supports this clone. The chain carries TRBV2 and TRBJ1-2, with 8 bases aligning to TRBD1. Germline V gene sequence: CDR1 SNHLY, CDR2 FYNNEI. This CDR3 contains 14 residues. With 1 base clipped from V and 8 bases from J, the junction kept 6 bases outside the gene matches. The DNA for the CDR3 is TGTGCCAGCAGTGAAGAAGGACAGGGCCGGGGCTACACCTTC. It is translated as CASSEEGQGRGYTF.

The chain links TRBV5-1 to TRBJ1-2; D gene uncertain. This CDR3 is 14 amino acids long. In germline, CDR1 is SGHRS, CDR2 YFSETQ. V was trimmed by 0 bases and J by 3 bases, leaving 9 bases between them. CDR3 in amino acids: CASSLATDYYGYTF. CDR3 bases: TGCGCCAGCAGCTTGGCGACGGACTACTATGGCTACACCTTC.

In its sample, this clone was seen a few times. The V call is TRBV7-9, the J call TRBJ2-2; 7 positions agree with TRBD1. This CDR3 comprises 17 residues. CDR1 SEHNR and CDR2 FQNEAQ come from the germline V gene (reference sequence). The trim removed 2 bases at V and 3 bases at J, leaving 9 bases unmatched. The CDR3 loop is CASSLIPTGVYTGELFF. The CDR3 coding sequence is TGTGCCAGCAGCTTAATCCCAACAGGGGTTTACACCGGGGAGCTGTTTTTT.

The chain uses TRBV7-9 and TRBJ1-3, with no clear D. Trimming stripped 5 bases from V and 0 bases from J, with 8 bases between. Germline CDR1 SEHNR, CDR2 FQNEAQ (reference sequence). The CDR3 covers 14 residues. Here the CDR3 DNA reads TGTGCCAGCAGCGAGTCCAGCTCTGGAAACACCATATATTTT. As protein: CASSESSSGNTIYF.

This clone came up a few times. The chain carries TRBV29-1 and TRBJ1-2; tentative D call: TRBD1 (5 bases). From germline, CDR1 is SQVTM and CDR2 ANQGSEA. Deletions cut 6 bases from V and 4 bases from J, with 15 bases between. The CDR3 spans 13 residues. CDR3 nucleotides: TGCAGCGTCTCGTGGGGGATGATCTATGGCTACACCTTC. As protein: CSVSWGMIYGYTF.

The CDR3 reads CASSVGGTRGAFF. The CDR3 DNA is TGTGCCAGCAGCGTAGGTGGCACCAGAGGGGCTTTCTTT. The gene calls are TRBV9 and TRBJ1-1; D ambiguous. Germline V gene lookup returns CDR1 SGDLS and CDR2 YYNGEE. This CDR3 contains 13 residues. Deletions cut 0 bases from V and 11 bases from J, with 14 bases between.

The gene calls are TRBV27 and TRBJ1-6; no firm D call. This CDR3 is 16 amino acids long. Germline CDR1 is MNHEY and CDR2 is SMNVEV (reference sequence). V lost 8 bases and J lost 8, with 22 bases in between. As DNA, the CDR3 is TGTGCCAGCCGCTCCTCCAGGATTGGTGGGCATTCACCCCTCCACTTT. Protein product: CASRSSRIGGHSPLHF.

This clone was seen a handful of times. This chain joins TRBV9 and TRBJ2-1, with D maybe TRBD2 (5 bases). This CDR3 contains 12 residues. The germline CDR1 and CDR2 sequences are SGDLS and YYNGEE. V lost 3 bases, J lost 9 bases, and 10 bases lay in between. The CDR3 sequence is CASSAVRGEQFF. CDR3 DNA: TGTGCCAGCAGCGCAGTCCGGGGTGAGCAGTTCTTC.

The rearrangement uses TRBV7-9 and TRBJ1-4, with D hard to call. This CDR3 contains 16 residues. Germline loops: CDR1 SEHNR, CDR2 FQNEAQ (reference sequence). Deletions cut 4 bases from V and 7 bases from J, with 19 bases between. This CDR3 reads CASSSLHRAKGEKLFF. Written as DNA, the CDR3 is TGTGCCAGCAGCTCTTTACACCGAGCCAAAGGTGAAAAACTGTTTTTT.

The chain combines TRBV5-4 with TRBJ2-7; the D gene is possibly TRBD1 (6 bases). In germline, CDR1 is SGHNT, CDR2 YYREEE (reference sequence). V was shortened by 0 bases and J by 2 bases, with 12 bases between the two germline ends. The CDR3 spans 15 residues. The CDR3 protein is CASSLVAGAAYEQYF. CDR3 in DNA: TGTGCCAGCAGCTTGGTGGCAGGGGCCGCCTACGAGCAGTACTTC.

The rearrangement uses TRBV29-1 and TRBJ2-5; possibly TRBD2 for D (5 bases). Germline values: CDR1 SQVTM, CDR2 ANQGSEA. Trimming shortened V by 6 bases and J by 2 bases, and 10 bases separated the two germline ends. This CDR3 has 12 amino acids. DNA for the CDR3: TGCAGCGTCGCACTAGGACAAGAGACCCAGTACTTC. It codes for CSVALGQETQYF.

The chain uses TRBV27 and TRBJ2-7, with D possibly TRBD2 on 5 matching bases. From germline, CDR1 is MNHEY and CDR2 SMNVEV (reference sequence). The CDR3 consists of 14 residues. V was trimmed by 6 bases and J by 1 base, leaving 13 bases between them. The CDR3 DNA follows: TGTGCCAGCAGACACGGACTCCTGTCCTACGAGCAGTACTTC. It is translated as CASRHGLLSYEQYF.